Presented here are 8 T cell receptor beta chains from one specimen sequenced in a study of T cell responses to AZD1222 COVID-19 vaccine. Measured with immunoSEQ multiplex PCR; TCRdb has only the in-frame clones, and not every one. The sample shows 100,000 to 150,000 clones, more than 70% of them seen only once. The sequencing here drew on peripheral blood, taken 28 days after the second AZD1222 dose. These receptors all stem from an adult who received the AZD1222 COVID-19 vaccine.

This CDR3 reads CASSQHGRNTIYF. CDR3 DNA: TGTGCCAGCAGCCAACACGGACGGAACACCATATATTTT. The rearrangement uses TRBV14 and TRBJ1-3; D not certain. Trimming pared 2 bases from V and 7 bases from J, leaving 9 bases between. Germline lookup yields CDR1 SGHDN and CDR2 FVKESK. This CDR3 spans 13 amino acids.

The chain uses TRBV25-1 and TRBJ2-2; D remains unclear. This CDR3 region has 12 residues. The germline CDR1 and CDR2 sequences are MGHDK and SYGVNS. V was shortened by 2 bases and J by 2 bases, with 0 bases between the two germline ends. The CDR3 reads CASSENTGELFF. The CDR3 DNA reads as TGTGCCAGCAGTGAAAACACCGGGGAGCTGTTTTTT. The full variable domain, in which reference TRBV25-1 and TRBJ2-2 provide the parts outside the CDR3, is EADIYQTPRYLVIGTGKKITLECSQTMGHDKMYWYQQDPGMELHLIHYSYGVNSTEKGDLSSESTVSRIRTEHFPLTLESARPSHTSQYLCASSENTGELFFGEGSRLTVL.

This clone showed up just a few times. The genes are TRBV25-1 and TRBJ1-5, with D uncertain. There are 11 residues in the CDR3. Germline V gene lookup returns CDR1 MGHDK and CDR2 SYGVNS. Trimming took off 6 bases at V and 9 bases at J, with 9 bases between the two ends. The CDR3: CASRTGRPQHF. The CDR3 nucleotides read TGTGCCAGCAGAACTGGTCGGCCCCAGCATTTT.

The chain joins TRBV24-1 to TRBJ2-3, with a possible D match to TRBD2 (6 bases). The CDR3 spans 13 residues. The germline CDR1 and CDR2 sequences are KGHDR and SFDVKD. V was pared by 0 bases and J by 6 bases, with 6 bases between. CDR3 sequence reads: CATSDLRGDTQYF. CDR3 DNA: TGTGCCACCAGTGATTTGCGGGGGGATACGCAGTATTTT.

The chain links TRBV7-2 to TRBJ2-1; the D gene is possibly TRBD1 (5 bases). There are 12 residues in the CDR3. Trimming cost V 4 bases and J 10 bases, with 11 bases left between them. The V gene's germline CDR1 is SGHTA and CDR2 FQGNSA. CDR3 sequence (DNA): TGTGCCAGCAGCTCCCGTACAGGCGAGCAGTTCTTC. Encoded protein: CASSSRTGEQFF.

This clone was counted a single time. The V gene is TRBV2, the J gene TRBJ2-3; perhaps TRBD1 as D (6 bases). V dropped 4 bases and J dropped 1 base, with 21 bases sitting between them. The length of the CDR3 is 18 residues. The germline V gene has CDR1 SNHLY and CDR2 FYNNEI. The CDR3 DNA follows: TGTGCCAGCAGTGTCCTGGGTTTTTTGGGGGCTGGCACAGATACGCAGTATTTT. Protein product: CASSVLGFLGAGTDTQYF.

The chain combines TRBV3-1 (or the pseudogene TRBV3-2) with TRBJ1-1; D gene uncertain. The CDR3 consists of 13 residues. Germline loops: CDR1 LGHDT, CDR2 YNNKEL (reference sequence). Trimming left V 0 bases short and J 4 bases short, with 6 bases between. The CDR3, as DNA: TGTGCCAGCAGCCAAGAACGCGGCACTGAAGCTTTCTTT. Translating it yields CASSQERGTEAFF.

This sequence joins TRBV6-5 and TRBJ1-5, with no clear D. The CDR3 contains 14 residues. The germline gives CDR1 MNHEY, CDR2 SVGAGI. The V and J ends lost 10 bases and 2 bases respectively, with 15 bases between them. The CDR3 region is CATMTRAGNQPQHF. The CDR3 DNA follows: TGTGCCACTATGACCCGGGCAGGCAATCAGCCCCAGCATTTT.